This T cell receptor (beta chain) was sequenced for a study of shared clonotypes between healthy human individuals. Study-wide background: Each donor contributed plates that comprised three CD4 naive, three CD4 memory, two CD8 naive and one CD8 memory. Whole-study results and caveats: Sampling was confined to blood; repertoires within tissues likely differ.

V dropped 1 base and J dropped 3; count of bases not matched to a gene: 8. The CDR3 is 16 residues long. Germline V lookup: CDR1 SQVTM, CDR2 ANQGSEA. Profiled with immunoSEQ multiplex PCR; TCRdb holds only in-frame clones, not every one. This sample has approximately 2.4 million clones, with about 94% found just once. With respect to this clone: Its target is not known.

Adult Caucasians living in Nashville, Tennessee made up all of the donors. The genes are TRBV29-1 and TRBJ2-1; 8 nucleotides match TRBD1. The sample consisted of naive CD4+ T cells sorted from blood. Subset indicated: CD45RA+ positively selected. The TCR sequence derives from a man between 18 and 35 years old in good health. In DNA form, the CDR3 reads TGCAGCGTTGAAGGGGGACAGGAAACCTACTACAATGAGCAGTTCTTC. It is translated as CSVEGGQETYYNEQFF.